This TCR beta chain was recorded in a study of cytotoxic CD8 clonotypes in ibrutinib-treated CLL. TCRdb keeps only in-frame clones here, not all; method: immunoSEQ multiplex PCR. Altogether 250,000 to 350,000 clones are present, roughly three quarters being singletons, with the ten largest covering about 5.3%. Germline CDR1 MNHEY, CDR2 SVGAGI. The V gene end was trimmed by 3 bases and the J gene end by 2 bases; junction bases not matched to a gene: 9. The CDR3 is 16 residues long. The rearrangement joins TRBV6-5 to TRBJ2-5, with 7 positions matching TRBD1. This TCR was sampled from a human donor with chronic lymphocytic leukemia. The specimen was PBMCs, collected at disease progression, from a patient treated with ibrutinib. The CDR3 is CASSYSLSTGQETQYF. The CDR3 DNA is TGTGCCAGCAGTTATTCTCTGTCGACAGGGCAAGAGACCCAGTACTTC.